This TCR beta chain was found in a study of shared T cell receptors in the human thymus. Per the germline V gene, CDR1 is MNHEY and CDR2 is SVGAGI. The CDR3 consists of 15 residues. Here immunoSEQ multiplex PCR was the method, and the copy in TCRdb shows in-frame clones only, minus some. The sample carries hundreds of thousands of clones, roughly 86% recorded once. This sample also belongs to another study, concerning human thymus T cells. As that study records: Those donating were healthy Finnish infants in corrective surgery for congenital heart defects. The thymus tissue came from resections taken during corrective heart surgery. Blood and thymic repertoires both appeared biased in V and J gene usage. Related research described thymic repertoires that were highly overlapping among unrelated individuals.

The rearrangement uses TRBV6-5 and TRBJ2-5, with D maybe TRBD1 (6 bases). The better agreement between TRBJ2-7 and the DNA end casts doubt on the J call. The sample consisted of thymocytes. The receptor was derived from a boy less than two years old with a congenital heart defect. The CDR3 sequence is CASSYYRAVTYEQYF. CDR3 DNA: TGTGCCAGCAGTTACTACAGGGCCGTCACCTACGAGCAGTACTTC.